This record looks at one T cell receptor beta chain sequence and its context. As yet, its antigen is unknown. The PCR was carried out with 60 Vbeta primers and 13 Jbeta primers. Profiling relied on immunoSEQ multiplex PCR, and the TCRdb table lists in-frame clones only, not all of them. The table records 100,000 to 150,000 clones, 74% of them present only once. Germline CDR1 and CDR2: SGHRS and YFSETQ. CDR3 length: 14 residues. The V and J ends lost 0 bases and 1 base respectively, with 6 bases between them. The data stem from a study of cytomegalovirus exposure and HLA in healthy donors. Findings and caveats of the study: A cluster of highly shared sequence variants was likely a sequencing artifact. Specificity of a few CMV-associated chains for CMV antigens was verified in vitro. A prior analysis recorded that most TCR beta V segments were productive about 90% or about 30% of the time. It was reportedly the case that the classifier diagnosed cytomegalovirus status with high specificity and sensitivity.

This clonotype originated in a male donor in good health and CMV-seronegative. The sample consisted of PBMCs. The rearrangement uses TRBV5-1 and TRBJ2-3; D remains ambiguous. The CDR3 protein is CASSLEQGTDTQYF. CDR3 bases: TGCGCCAGCAGCTTGGAGCAGGGCACAGATACGCAGTATTTT.